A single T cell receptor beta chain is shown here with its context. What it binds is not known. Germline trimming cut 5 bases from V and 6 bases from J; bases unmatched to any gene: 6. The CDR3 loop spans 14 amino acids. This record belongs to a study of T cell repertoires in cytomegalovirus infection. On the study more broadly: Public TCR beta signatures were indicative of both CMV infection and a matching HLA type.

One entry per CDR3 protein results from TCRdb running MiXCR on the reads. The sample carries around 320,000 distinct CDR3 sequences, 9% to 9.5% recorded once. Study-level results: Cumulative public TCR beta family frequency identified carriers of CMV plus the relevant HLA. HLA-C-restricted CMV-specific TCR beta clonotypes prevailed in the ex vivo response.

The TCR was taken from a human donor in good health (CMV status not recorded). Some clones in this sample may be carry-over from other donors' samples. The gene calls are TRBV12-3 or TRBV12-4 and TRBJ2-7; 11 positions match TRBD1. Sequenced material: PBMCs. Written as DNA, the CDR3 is TGTGCCAGCAGTCCCATGGACAGGGGGCGCGAGCAGTACTTC. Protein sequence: CASSPMDRGREQYF.